Listed below are T cell receptor beta chains from one sample, sequenced in a study of blood T cell repertoires in COVID-19. Assay: immunoSEQ multiplex PCR; the TCRdb copy retains only in-frame clones and omits some. The table includes fewer than 200,000 clones, approximately 78% detected once. Sequenced: PBMCs or T cells enriched from blood (not recorded which). These receptors were collected from a woman between 50 and 59 years old who had recovered from COVID-19. Both conserved end residues are part of each CDR3. D genes are given only for firm matches. Not all rows give a size; the values are once, few, many and, for expanded clones, a class.

TRBV4-1	TRBJ1-6	-	-	TGCGCCAGCAGCCAAGATCCGATGAGCTCCTATAATTCACCCCTCCACTTT	CASSQDPMSSYNSPLHF
TRBV19	TRBJ2-3	few	-	TGTGCCAGTAGTAGACTGGGTCAAGGAACAGATACGCAGTATTTT	CASSRLGQGTDTQYF
TRBV19	TRBJ1-2	-	-	TGTGCCAGTATTGGGCAGAATGGCTACACCTTC	CASIGQNGYTF
TRBV9	TRBJ2-3	once	TRBD1	TGTGCCAGCAGCGCCGGGACAGGGGAGACAGATACGCAGTATTTT	CASSAGTGETDTQYF
TRBV30	TRBJ1-4	-	TRBD1	TGTGCCTGGAGTGTACACCGGGACAGCTTACTGTTTTTT	CAWSVHRDSLLFF
TRBV29-1	TRBJ2-3	-	-	TGCAGCGCTCCTTCCCCCGGGGCAGATACGCAGTATTTT	CSAPSPGADTQYF
TRBV2	TRBJ2-5	-	-	TGTGCCAGCAGTGAACTAGCTTGGGTCCAAGAGACCCAGTACTTC	CASSELAWVQETQYF
TRBV6-1	TRBJ1-1	-	TRBD1	TGTGCCAGCAGTGACCCCGGACAGGGGAACACTGAAGCTTTCTTT	CASSDPGQGNTEAFF
TRBV5-1	TRBJ2-1	-	TRBD2	TGCGCCAGCAGCTTGGCCTGGCCTAGCGGGAGGAATGAGCAGTTCTTC	CASSLAWPSGRNEQFF
TRBV3-1/TRBV3-2	TRBJ1-6	-	TRBD1	TGTGCCAGCAGCCAAGAGCAGGGGGCCTATAATTCACCCCTCCACTTT	CASSQEQGAYNSPLHF
TRBV5-8	TRBJ2-5	-	-	TGTGCCAGCAGCTTAGGTCAGCGGTCCCAAGAGACCCAGTACTTC	CASSLGQRSQETQYF
TRBV11-2	TRBJ2-7	-	-	TGTGCCAGCAGCTTAACGTCTCCGGGTCCCTCCTACGAGCAGTACTTC	CASSLTSPGPSYEQYF
TRBV24-1	TRBJ2-1	-	TRBD2	TGTGCCACCAGTGATCCGGACAGCCGACTAGCGGGAGGGGAAAATGAGCAGTTCTTC	CATSDPDSRLAGGENEQFF
TRBV18	TRBJ2-3	-	TRBD2	TGTGCCAGCTCACTGCCCGGGACTAGCGTCGATACGCAGTATTTT	CASSLPGTSVDTQYF
TRBV19	TRBJ1-1	-	-	TGTGCCAGTAGTATTTCCGCGGGGTCCATGAACACTGAAGCTTTCTTT	CASSISAGSMNTEAFF
TRBV7-2	TRBJ1-5	-	-	TGTGCCAGCAGCTTAGTCGGGGATCAGCCCCAGCATTTT	CASSLVGDQPQHF
TRBV5-6	TRBJ2-6	-	-	TGTGCCAGCAGGCCGGCGGCTGGGGCCAACGTCCTGACTTTC	CASRPAAGANVLTF